The present TCR beta chain was sequenced within a study of blood T cell repertoires in COVID-19. As for the study in general: From T cells, B-cell-depleted T cells, or PBMCs came the material, which was cDNA or gDNA.

The repertoire was sequenced with immunoSEQ multiplex PCR; TCRdb's copy has only in-frame clones and lacks some. The sample records approximately 82,000 clones, over 80% being singletons. CDR1 is SGHNT and CDR2 is YYREEE in the germline V gene (reference sequence). The CDR3 runs 16 residues. With V trimmed by 4 bases and J by 1 base, 8 bases remained unmatched. The sequence was collected from an older woman with active COVID-19. The sample taken for sequencing was peripheral blood. J is TRBJ2-5 and V is TRBV5-4; 9 bases line up with TRBD2. DNA of the CDR3: TGTGCCAGCAGCGGGAGGACTAGCGTTACCCAAGAGACCCAGTACTTC. Amino acid sequence: CASSGRTSVTQETQYF.